These 14 T cell receptor beta chains share one sample of origin, sequenced in a study of blood T cells in healthy people across ages. Sample-barcoded 5' priming and a J-beta primer mix drove a second PCR of roughly 7 to 11 cycles. TCRdb independently ran MiXCR on the 5' RACE reads; one entry per CDR3 protein. The sample yields around 970,000 distinct CDR3 sequences, about 51% seen once. Sequences were obtained from blood. These receptors originate from a woman aged 55 to 70 in good health.

This chain uses TRBV3-1 with TRBJ1-5; 7 bases are shared with TRBD1. CDR1 is LGHDT, CDR2 YNNKEL, per germline (reference sequence). V trimming: 1 base; J trimming: 6 bases; junction bases outside the gene matches: 12. The CDR3 sequence is 17 residues long. CDR3 loop: CASSQGITGHRGQPQHF. The CDR3 DNA sequence: TGTGCCAGCAGCCAAGGGATTACAGGGCACAGGGGTCAGCCCCAGCATTTT.

The rearrangement links TRBV7-6 to TRBJ2-5; perhaps TRBD1 as D (5 bases). The V and J ends lost 2 bases and 5 bases respectively, with 12 bases between them. Germline CDR1 reads SGHVS; CDR2 reads FNYEAQ. The CDR3 runs to 14 residues. CDR3 in DNA: TGTGCCAGCAGCTTACTAGTAGCAGGGGAGACCCAGTACTTC. This sequence encodes CASSLLVAGETQYF.

This clonotype has a handful of counts. The V and J genes are TRBV6-6 and TRBJ1-5, with 10 bases lining up with TRBD1. The V segment lost 2 bases and the J segment 7 bases; nucleotides outside the gene matches: 5. The germline gives CDR1 MNHNY, CDR2 SVGAGI (reference sequence). The CDR3 consists of 15 residues. The CDR3 DNA reads as TGTGCCAGCAGTTACGGGACAGGGGAATGGCAGCCCCAGCATTTT. This translates into CASSYGTGEWQPQHF.

This clonotype has just one count. The gene calls are TRBV11-2 and TRBJ2-5, with 12 bases identical to TRBD2. Germline trimming cut 5 bases from V and 7 bases from J; bases unmatched to any gene: 11. Germline CDR1 SGHAT, CDR2 FQNNGV. The CDR3 is 16 residues long. The CDR3 here is CASSPQGELAGGTQYF. CDR3 in DNA: TGTGCCAGCAGCCCACAGGGGGAACTAGCGGGAGGGACCCAGTACTTC.

This chain links TRBV15 with TRBJ1-2; D call uncertain. Trimming pared 0 bases from V and 3 bases from J, leaving 8 bases between. This CDR3 is built from 14 residues. Germline-derived CDR1 and CDR2 are LNHNV and YYDKDF (reference sequence). CDR3 residues: CATSRDVAYYGYTF. In DNA, the CDR3 is TGTGCCACCAGCAGAGATGTGGCCTACTATGGCTACACCTTC. Full variable domain (missing parts from reference TRBV15 and TRBJ1-2): DAMVIQNPRYQVTQFGKPVTLSCSQTLNHNVMYWYQQKSSQAPKLLFHYYDKDFNNEADTPDNFQSRRPNTSFCFLDIRSPGLGDTAMYLCATSRDVAYYGYTFGSGTRLTVV.

The rearrangement links TRBV20-1 to TRBJ1-1, with TRBD1 as a possible D gene (5 bases). The V end was cut by 3 bases, the J end by 10 bases, with 18 bases between. Germline CDR1 and CDR2: DFQATT and SNEGSKA (reference sequence). This CDR3 contains 13 residues. Here the CDR3 reads CSASRDLSRGAFF. CDR3 coding DNA: TGCAGTGCTAGCCGGGACCTTTCACGGGGAGCTTTCTTT.

This rearrangement joins TRBV6-2 or TRBV6-3 to TRBJ2-5; TRBD1 agrees at 12 bases. Germline trimming cut 1 base from V and 5 bases from J; bases unmatched to any gene: 2. The CDR3 length is 15 residues. The germline CDR1 and CDR2 sequences are MNHEY and SVGEGT. This CDR3 reads CASSYWDRGQETQYF. The DNA for the CDR3 is TGTGCCAGCAGTTACTGGGACAGGGGGCAGGAGACCCAGTACTTC.

This clonotype was seen only a few times. The genes are TRBV4-1 and TRBJ1-2; D not certain. Trimming removed 0 bases at V and 4 bases at J, with 12 bases between. CDR1 is MGHRA and CDR2 is YSYEKL in the germline V gene. The CDR3 is 15 residues long. The CDR3 sequence: CASSQDPDTIYGYTF. CDR3 bases: TGCGCCAGCAGCCAAGATCCCGACACCATCTATGGCTACACCTTC.

The CDR3 reads CASSYLMSSVAGYGYTF. The CDR3 DNA reads TGCGCCAGCAGCTATTTGATGTCGTCAGTCGCAGGCTATGGCTACACCTTC. The chain is built from TRBV5-1 and TRBJ1-2; D unclear. This CDR3 has 17 residues. V was shortened by 3 bases and J by 4 bases, with 22 bases between the two germline ends. The germline V gene encodes CDR1 SGHRS and CDR2 YFSETQ. Using reference TRBV5-1 and TRBJ1-2 for the parts outside the CDR3, the full variable domain is KAGVTQTPRYLIKTRGQQVTLSCSPISGHRSVSWYQQTPGQGLQFLFEYFSETQRNKGNFPGRFSGRQFSNSRSEMNVSTLELGDSALYLCASSYLMSSVAGYGYTFGSGTRLTVV.

This chain connects TRBV13 to TRBJ2-3; a weak D match, TRBD1 (6 bases). Germline values: CDR1 PRHDT, CDR2 FYEKMQ (reference sequence). The CDR3 runs 15 residues. With 6 bases removed from V and 1 base from J, the gap between germline ends came to 14 bases. CDR3: CASRYRVGGTDTQYF. The CDR3 DNA reads TGTGCCAGCAGGTACAGGGTGGGCGGCACAGATACGCAGTATTTT.

The V gene is TRBV7-2, the J gene TRBJ2-5; a possible D gene is TRBD2 (6 bases). Deletions cut 1 base from V and 11 bases from J, with 20 bases between. Germline-derived CDR1 and CDR2 are SGHTA and FQGNSA. The CDR3 spans 15 residues. DNA for the CDR3: TGTGCCAGCAGCTTAGTTGGAGGGACTGGCAATGAGCAGTACTTC. It yields the protein CASSLVGGTGNEQYF. The full variable domain, with the rest looked up from reference TRBV7-2 and TRBJ2-5, is GAGVSQSPSNKVTEKGKDVELRCDPISGHTALYWYRQSLGQGLEFLIYFQGNSAPDKSGLPSDRFSAERTGGSVSTLTIQRTQQEDSAVYLCASSLVGGTGNEQYFGPGTRLLVL.

About this clonotype: A much larger clonotype is one base distant, so this may be a read error. V usage is TRBV4-3 and J usage is TRBJ2-5; D is unresolved. The J call may be mistaken, given a closer DNA end match to TRBJ2-7. CDR3 size: 13 residues. The germline V gene has CDR1 LGHNA and CDR2 YSLEER. As DNA, the CDR3 is TGCGTCAGCAGCCAAGACCTGGGCTACGAGCAGTACTTC. Translating gives CVSSQDLGYEQYF.

V usage is TRBV6-6 and J usage is TRBJ2-3; D is ambiguous. The CDR3 extends over 14 amino acids. The V and J ends lost 5 bases and 3 bases respectively, with 12 bases between them. The germline gives CDR1 MNHNY, CDR2 SVGAGI (reference sequence). The CDR3, as DNA: TGTGCCAGCAGTGCCCCTTTTTTGACAGATACGCAGTATTTT. It translates to CASSAPFLTDTQYF.

The chain joins TRBV7-2 to TRBJ1-5; 8 bases are a match to TRBD1. The CDR3 is made up of 16 amino acids. The ends lost 4 bases at V and 6 bases at J; junction bases unmatched: 11. Germline-derived CDR1 and CDR2 are SGHTA and FQGNSA. The CDR3 reads CASSSPAGGTGQPQHF. The DNA of the CDR3 is TGTGCCAGCAGCTCCCCTGCTGGGGGGACAGGTCAGCCCCAGCATTTT. Full variable domain (rest looked up from reference TRBV7-2 and TRBJ1-5): GAGVSQSPSNKVTEKGKDVELRCDPISGHTALYWYRQSLGQGLEFLIYFQGNSAPDKSGLPSDRFSAERTGGSVSTLTIQRTQQEDSAVYLCASSSPAGGTGQPQHFGDGTRLSIL.